Sequencing of this T cell receptor beta chain was carried out in a study of blood T cell repertoires in COVID-19. Whole-study context: Some COVID-19 samples were acute and others convalescent; all came from the United States, Italy and Spain. Sources were T cells, B-cell-depleted T cells, or PBMCs; the material itself was cDNA or gDNA.

In germline, CDR1 is SGHTS, CDR2 YDEGEE. The CDR3 extends over 15 amino acids. The ends were cut back, 4 bases at V and 1 base at J, with 13 bases in the middle. In the authors' methods: Amplification of reference gene primers was used by the study to estimate nucleated cell counts. Libraries were prepared by immunoSEQ multiplex PCR; TCRdb keeps only in-frame clonotypes and omits some of them. The V and J calls and clone size were taken over from that table, and D and trimming were inferred from the DNA. This sample carries fewer than 150,000 clones, more than 80% of them seen once, and the ten largest clones take roughly 4%. This clone occurred once.

The chain links TRBV5-8 to TRBJ2-3; TRBD2 might be the D (6 bases). Specimen: peripheral blood. The sequence derives from a human donor in a cohort sampled during active COVID-19. The DNA of the CDR3 is TGTGCCAGCAGCCTGGACGGGAGACGCACAGATACGCAGTATTTT. It specifies CASSLDGRRTDTQYF.